The T cell receptor beta chain under discussion was sequenced for a study of CD8+CD57+ T cells in acquired aplastic anemia. Germline V CDR1 and CDR2: SGHVS, FNYEAQ. The germline V and J ends were trimmed by 5 bases and 7 bases, with 17 bases remaining between them. The CDR3 runs to 14 residues. Overall study results and limits: Approximately 30 CD8+ CDR3 sequences were shared between patients and controls.

TCR beta VDJ and CDR3 profiles were obtained from a genomic DNA template. TCRdb called the reads again in MiXCR, with one record for every CDR3 protein. The sample yields roughly 300,000 distinct CDR3 sequences, around 60% seen once. In this sample, this clonotype turned up a few times. Its antigen is unidentified. This receptor was identified in a human donor with severe aplastic anemia or a healthy control (not recorded which). The chain employs TRBV7-6 and TRBJ1-1, with a possible D match to TRBD1 (5 bases). Sequenced material: sorted CD4+, CD8+, or CD8+CD57+ T cells (not recorded which) from PBMCs. The CDR3 nucleotides are TGTGCCAGCAGCGTCAATACGGGGGGGGTTGAAGCTTTCTTT. Translation gives CASSVNTGGVEAFF.